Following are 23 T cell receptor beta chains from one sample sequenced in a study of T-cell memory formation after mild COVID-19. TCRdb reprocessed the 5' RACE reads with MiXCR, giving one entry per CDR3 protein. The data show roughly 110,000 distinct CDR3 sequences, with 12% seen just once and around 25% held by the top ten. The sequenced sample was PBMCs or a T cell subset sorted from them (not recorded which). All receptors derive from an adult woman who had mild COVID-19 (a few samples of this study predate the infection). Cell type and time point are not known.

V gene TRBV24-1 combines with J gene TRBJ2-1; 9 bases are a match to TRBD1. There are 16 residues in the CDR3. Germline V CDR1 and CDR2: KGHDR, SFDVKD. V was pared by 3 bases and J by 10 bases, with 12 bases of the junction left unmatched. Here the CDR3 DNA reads TGTGCCACCAGTGATGGGGACAGGGCTTGGGTATACGAGCAGTTCTTC. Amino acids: CATSDGDRAWVYEQFF.

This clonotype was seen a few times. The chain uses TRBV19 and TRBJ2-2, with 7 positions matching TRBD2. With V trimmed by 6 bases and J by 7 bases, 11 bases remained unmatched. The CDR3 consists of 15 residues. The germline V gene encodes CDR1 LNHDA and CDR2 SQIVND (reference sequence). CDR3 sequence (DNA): TGTGCCAGTAGGCTCTGGGAGGGCCTCGGCGGGGAGCTGTTTTTT. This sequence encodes CASRLWEGLGGELFF.

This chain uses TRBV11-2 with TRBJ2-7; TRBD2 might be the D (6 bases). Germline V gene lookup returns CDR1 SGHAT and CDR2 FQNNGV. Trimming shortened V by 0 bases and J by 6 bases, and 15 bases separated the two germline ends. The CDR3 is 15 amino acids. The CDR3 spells CASSLDAGFLREQYF. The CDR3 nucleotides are TGTGCCAGCAGCTTAGACGCGGGGTTTCTACGCGAGCAGTACTTC.

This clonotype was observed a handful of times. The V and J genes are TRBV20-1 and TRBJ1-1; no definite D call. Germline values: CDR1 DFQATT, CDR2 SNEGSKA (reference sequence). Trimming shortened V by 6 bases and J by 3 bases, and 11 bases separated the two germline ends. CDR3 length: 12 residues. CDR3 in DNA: TGCAGTGCCGCACTCGGGGACACTGAAGCTTTCTTT. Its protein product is CSAALGDTEAFF.

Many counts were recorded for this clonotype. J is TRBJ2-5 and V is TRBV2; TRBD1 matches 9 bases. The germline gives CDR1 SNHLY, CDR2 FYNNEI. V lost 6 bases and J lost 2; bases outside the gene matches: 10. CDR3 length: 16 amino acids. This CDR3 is CASREDPGTGQETQYF. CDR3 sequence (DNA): TGTGCCAGCAGGGAGGACCCTGGGACAGGGCAAGAGACCCAGTACTTC.

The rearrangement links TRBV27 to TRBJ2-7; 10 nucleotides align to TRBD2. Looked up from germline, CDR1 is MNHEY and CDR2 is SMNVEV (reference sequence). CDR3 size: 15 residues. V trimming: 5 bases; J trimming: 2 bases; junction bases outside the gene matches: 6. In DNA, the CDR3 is TGTGCCAGCAGTCCGATAACTAGCGGGACCTACGAGCAGTACTTC. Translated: CASSPITSGTYEQYF.

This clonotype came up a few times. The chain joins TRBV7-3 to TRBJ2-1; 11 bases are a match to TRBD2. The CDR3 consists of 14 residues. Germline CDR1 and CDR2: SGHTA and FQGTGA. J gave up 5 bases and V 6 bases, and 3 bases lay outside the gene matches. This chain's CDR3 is CASSILAGDNEQFF. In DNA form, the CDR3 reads TGTGCCAGCAGTATACTAGCGGGAGACAATGAGCAGTTCTTC.

CDR3 loop: CATSRVYGKGTQYF. The CDR3 coding sequence is TGTGCCACCAGCAGAGTATACGGGAAGGGTACGCAGTATTTT. The chain couples TRBV15 to TRBJ2-3, with a tentative D call TRBD2 (5 bases). CDR1 and CDR2 from the germline V gene are LNHNV and YYDKDF (reference sequence). Trimming shortened V by 1 base and J by 8 bases, and 13 bases separated the two germline ends. The CDR3 sequence is 14 residues long.

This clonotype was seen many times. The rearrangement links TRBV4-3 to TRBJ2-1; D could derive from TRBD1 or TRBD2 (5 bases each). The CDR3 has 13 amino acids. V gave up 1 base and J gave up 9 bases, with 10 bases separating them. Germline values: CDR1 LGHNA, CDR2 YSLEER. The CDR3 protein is CASSQGGTAEQFF. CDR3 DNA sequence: TGCGCCAGCAGCCAAGGGGGGACGGCTGAGCAGTTCTTC.

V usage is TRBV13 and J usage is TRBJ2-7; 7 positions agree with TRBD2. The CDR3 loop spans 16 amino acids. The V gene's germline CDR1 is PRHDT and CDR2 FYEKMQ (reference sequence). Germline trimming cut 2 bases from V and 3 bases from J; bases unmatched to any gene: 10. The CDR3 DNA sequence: TGTGCCAGCAGCTTATCTCGTAGGGACTATGGCTACGAGCAGTACTTC. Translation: CASSLSRRDYGYEQYF.

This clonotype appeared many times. The CDR3 DNA sequence: TGCGCCAGCAGCTTGGTGGGCACCGGGGAGCTGTTTTTT. Amino acids: CASSLVGTGELFF. The rearrangement uses TRBV5-1 and TRBJ2-2; D not resolved. V dropped 0 bases and J dropped 4 bases, with 4 bases sitting between them. CDR1 and CDR2 from the germline V gene are SGHRS and YFSETQ. The CDR3 covers 13 residues.

In nucleotides, the CDR3 is TGTGCCAGCACCAATGGAACAGTAGGGAGCACAGATACGCAGTATTTT. Translated: CASTNGTVGSTDTQYF. The J gene is TRBJ2-3, the V gene TRBV12-3 or TRBV12-4; D is unresolved. This CDR3 spans 16 amino acids. Trimming pared 7 bases from V and 0 bases from J, leaving 17 bases between.

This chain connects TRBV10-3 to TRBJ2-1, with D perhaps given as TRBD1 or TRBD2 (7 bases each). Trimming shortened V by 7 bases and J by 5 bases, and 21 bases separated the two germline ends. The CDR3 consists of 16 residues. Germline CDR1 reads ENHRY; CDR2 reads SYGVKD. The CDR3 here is CAITPGGLAVNNEQFF. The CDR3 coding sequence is TGTGCCATCACCCCAGGGGGGCTAGCGGTTAACAATGAGCAGTTCTTC.

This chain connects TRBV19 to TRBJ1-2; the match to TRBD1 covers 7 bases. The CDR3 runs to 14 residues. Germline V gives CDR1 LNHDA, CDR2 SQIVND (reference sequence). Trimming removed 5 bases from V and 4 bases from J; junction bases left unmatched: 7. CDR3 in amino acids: CASSLKQGIYGYTF. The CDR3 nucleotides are TGTGCCAGTAGTCTCAAACAGGGGATCTATGGCTACACCTTC.

In nucleotides, the CDR3 is TGTGCCAGCAGCCTCACAACAAATCAGCCCCAGCATTTT. This translates into CASSLTTNQPQHF. The V and J genes are TRBV6-5 and TRBJ1-5; D gene unclear. Germline assignment: CDR1 MNHEY and CDR2 SVGAGI. CDR3 length: 13 amino acids. Trimming pared 6 bases from V and 4 bases from J, leaving 10 bases between.

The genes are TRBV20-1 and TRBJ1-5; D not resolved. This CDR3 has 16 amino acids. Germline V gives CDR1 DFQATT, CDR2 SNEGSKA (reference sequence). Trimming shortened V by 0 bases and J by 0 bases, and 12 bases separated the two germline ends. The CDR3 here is CSARDGRDYSNQPQHF. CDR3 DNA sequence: TGCAGTGCTAGAGATGGGAGGGATTATAGCAATCAGCCCCAGCATTTT.

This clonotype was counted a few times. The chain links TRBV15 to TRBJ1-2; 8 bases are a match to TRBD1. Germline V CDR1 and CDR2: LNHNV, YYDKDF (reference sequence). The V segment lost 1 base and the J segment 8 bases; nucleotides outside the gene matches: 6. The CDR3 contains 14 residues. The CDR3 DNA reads TGTGCCACCAGCAGAGTAACAGGGGGAAGCGGCTACACCTTC. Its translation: CATSRVTGGSGYTF.

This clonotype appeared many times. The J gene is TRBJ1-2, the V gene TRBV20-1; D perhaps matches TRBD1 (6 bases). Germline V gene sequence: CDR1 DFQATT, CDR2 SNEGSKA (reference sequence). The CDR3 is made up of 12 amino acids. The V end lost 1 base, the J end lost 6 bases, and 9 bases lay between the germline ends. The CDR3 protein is CSARVPGDGYTF. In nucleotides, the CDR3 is TGCAGTGCTAGAGTCCCAGGGGATGGCTACACCTTC.

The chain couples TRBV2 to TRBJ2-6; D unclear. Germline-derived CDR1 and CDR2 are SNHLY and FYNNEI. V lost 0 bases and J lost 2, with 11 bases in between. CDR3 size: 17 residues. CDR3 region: CASSEALPGTGANVLTF. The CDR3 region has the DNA TGTGCCAGCAGTGAAGCGCTTCCGGGCACTGGGGCCAACGTCCTGACTTTC. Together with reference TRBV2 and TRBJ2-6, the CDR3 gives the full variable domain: EPEVTQTPSHQVTQMGQEVILRCVPISNHLYFYWYRQILGQKVEFLVSFYNNEISEKSEIFDDQFSVERPDGSNFTLKIRSTKLEDSAMYFCASSEALPGTGANVLTFGAGSRLTVL.

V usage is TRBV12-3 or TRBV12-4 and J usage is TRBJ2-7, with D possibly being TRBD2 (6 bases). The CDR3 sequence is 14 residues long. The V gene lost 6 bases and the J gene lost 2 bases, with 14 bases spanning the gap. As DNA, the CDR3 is TGTGCCAGCAGACTATCAGGAGGGCCCTACGAGCAGTACTTC. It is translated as CASRLSGGPYEQYF.

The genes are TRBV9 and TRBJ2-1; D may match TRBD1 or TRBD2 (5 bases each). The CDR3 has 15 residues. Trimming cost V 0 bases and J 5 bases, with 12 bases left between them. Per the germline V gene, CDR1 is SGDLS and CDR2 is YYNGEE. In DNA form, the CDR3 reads TGTGCCAGCAGCGTAGAAGGGACGGTAGACAATGAGCAGTTCTTC. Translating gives CASSVEGTVDNEQFF.

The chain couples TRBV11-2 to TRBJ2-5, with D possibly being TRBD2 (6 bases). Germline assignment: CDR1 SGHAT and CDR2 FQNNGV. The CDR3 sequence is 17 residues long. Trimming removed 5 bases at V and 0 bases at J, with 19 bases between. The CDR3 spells CASSLSPGVSYQETQYF. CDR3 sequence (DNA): TGTGCCAGCAGCCTAAGTCCGGGGGTCAGCTACCAAGAGACCCAGTACTTC.

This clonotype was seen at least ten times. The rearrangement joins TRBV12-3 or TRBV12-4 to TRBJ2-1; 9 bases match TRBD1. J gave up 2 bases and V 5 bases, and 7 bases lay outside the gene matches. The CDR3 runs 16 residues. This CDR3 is CASSPMGQGPYNEQFF. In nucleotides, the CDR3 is TGTGCCAGCAGTCCTATGGGACAGGGTCCCTACAATGAGCAGTTCTTC.